This T cell receptor beta chain came from a study of blood T cell repertoires in COVID-19. Study-wide context: Acute and convalescent COVID-19 specimens originated in the United States, Italy and Spain. Nucleic acid was either cDNA or gDNA, and it came from T cells, B-cell-depleted T cells, or PBMCs.

Source study methods: It was from reference gene primer amplification that nucleated cell counts were estimated. TCRdb's copy holds only in-frame clones and misses some; the assay was immunoSEQ multiplex PCR. V, J and clone size reflect that table, while D and trimming were determined from the DNA. This sample has under 130,000 clones, with about four fifths found just once. The CDR3 is 15 residues long. CDR1 and CDR2 (germline): GTSNPN, SVGIG (reference sequence). V was pared by 2 bases and J by 0 bases, with 4 bases of the junction left unmatched. The sequenced sample consisted of peripheral blood. The TCR sequence derives from a woman between 70 and 85 years old with acute or convalescent COVID-19. This rearrangement joins TRBV30 to TRBJ2-3; TRBD2 agrees at 8 bases. The CDR3 is CAWSILAGSTDTQYF. CDR3 bases: TGTGCCTGGAGTATTCTAGCGGGTAGCACAGATACGCAGTATTTT.